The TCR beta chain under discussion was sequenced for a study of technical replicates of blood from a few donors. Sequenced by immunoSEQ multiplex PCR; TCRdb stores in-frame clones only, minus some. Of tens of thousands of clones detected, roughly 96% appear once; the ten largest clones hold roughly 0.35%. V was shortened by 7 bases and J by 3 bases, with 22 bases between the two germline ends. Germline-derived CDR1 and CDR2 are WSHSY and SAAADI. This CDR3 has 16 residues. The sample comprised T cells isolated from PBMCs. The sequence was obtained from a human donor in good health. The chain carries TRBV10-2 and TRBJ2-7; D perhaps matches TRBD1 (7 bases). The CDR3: CASMPSGGNVFYEQYF. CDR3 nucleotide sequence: TGCGCCAGCATGCCCTCAGGGGGGAACGTCTTCTACGAGCAGTACTTC.